The rows below give T cell receptor beta chains drawn from one sample of a study of T cells after yellow fever vaccination. TCRdb itself ran the 5' RACE reads through MiXCR, one entry per CDR3 protein. The sample contains hundreds of thousands of distinct CDR3 sequences, around 20% of which appear only once. Sequencing used PBMCs, obtained before the yellow fever booster vaccination. These receptors came from a man younger than 35 who received the YFV17D yellow fever vaccine. Both conserved end residues are part of each CDR3. D genes are given only for firm matches. A row's size may be missing; if present it is once, few, many or a size class.

cdr3_aa: CASSPGQGGDQPQHF
cdr3_nt: TGTGCCAGCAGCCCCGGACAGGGTGGGGATCAGCCCCAGCATTTT
d_call: TRBD1
v_call: TRBV9
j_call: TRBJ1-5
clone_size: few

cdr3_aa: CSARYRDSPRYGYTF
cdr3_nt: TGCAGTGCTAGGTACCGGGACAGTCCTCGCTATGGCTACACCTTC
d_call: TRBD1
v_call: TRBV20-1
j_call: TRBJ1-2
clone_size: few

cdr3_aa: CASSIPTGGSGELFF
cdr3_nt: TGTGCCAGCAGCATCCCGACAGGGGGGTCCGGGGAGCTGTTTTTT
d_call: TRBD1
v_call: TRBV7-8
j_call: TRBJ2-2
clone_size: few

cdr3_aa: CASSGLAGGPNEQFF
cdr3_nt: TGTGCCAGCAGTGGACTAGCGGGGGGGCCGAATGAGCAGTTCTTC
d_call: TRBD2
v_call: TRBV6-2/TRBV6-3
j_call: TRBJ2-1
clone_size: .

cdr3_aa: CAIAPVGQETQYF
cdr3_nt: TGTGCCATCGCACCTGTCGGCCAAGAGACCCAGTACTTC
d_call: .
v_call: TRBV28
j_call: TRBJ2-5
clone_size: .

cdr3_aa: CASSKWEGGVYTEAFF
cdr3_nt: TGTGCCAGCAGCAAGTGGGAGGGAGGTGTATACACTGAAGCTTTCTTT
d_call: .
v_call: TRBV3-1
j_call: TRBJ1-1
clone_size: .

cdr3_aa: CASEPAGVGEQYF
cdr3_nt: TGTGCCAGCGAACCAGCGGGGGTCGGCGAGCAGTACTTC
d_call: TRBD2
v_call: TRBV7-9
j_call: TRBJ2-7
clone_size: .

cdr3_aa: CASSWGTANYGYTF
cdr3_nt: TGTGCCAGCAGCTGGGGGACAGCTAACTATGGCTACACCTTC
d_call: TRBD1
v_call: TRBV11-2
j_call: TRBJ1-2
clone_size: few

cdr3_aa: CASSGDIYNSPLHF
cdr3_nt: TGTGCCAGCAGCGGGGACATCTATAATTCACCCCTCCACTTT
d_call: .
v_call: TRBV7-9
j_call: TRBJ1-6
clone_size: .

cdr3_aa: CASSATGGVNEKLFF
cdr3_nt: TGTGCCAGCAGCGCCACAGGGGGCGTTAATGAAAAACTGTTTTTT
d_call: TRBD1
v_call: TRBV6-2/TRBV6-3
j_call: TRBJ1-4
clone_size: .

cdr3_aa: CASSQDGQMYNSPLHF
cdr3_nt: TGCGCCAGCAGCCAAGATGGGCAGATGTATAATTCACCCCTCCACTTT
d_call: .
v_call: TRBV4-3
j_call: TRBJ1-6
clone_size: .

cdr3_aa: CSARDRMGTGELFF
cdr3_nt: TGCAGTGCTAGAGATCGGATGGGCACCGGGGAGCTGTTTTTT
d_call: .
v_call: TRBV20-1
j_call: TRBJ2-2
clone_size: .

cdr3_aa: CASSQEDYGYTF
cdr3_nt: TGTGCCAGCAGCCAGGAAGACTATGGCTACACCTTC
d_call: .
v_call: TRBV6-5
j_call: TRBJ1-2
clone_size: .

cdr3_aa: CASSLGWDGELFF
cdr3_nt: TGTGCCAGCAGTTTGGGGTGGGACGGGGAGCTGTTTTTT
d_call: .
v_call: TRBV27
j_call: TRBJ2-2
clone_size: many

cdr3_aa: CASSHTGDSAGYEQYF
cdr3_nt: TGTGCCAGCAGCCACACCGGGGACTCCGCGGGCTACGAGCAGTACTTC
d_call: .
v_call: TRBV7-2
j_call: TRBJ2-7
clone_size: few

cdr3_aa: CASSAAYNEQFF
cdr3_nt: TGTGCCAGCAGTGCCGCGTACAATGAGCAGTTCTTC
d_call: .
v_call: TRBV25-1
j_call: TRBJ2-1
clone_size: .

cdr3_aa: CASSLGPRVLAKNIQYF
cdr3_nt: TGTGCCAGCAGCTTGGGCCCAAGGGTCCTAGCCAAAAACATTCAGTACTTC
d_call: .
v_call: TRBV5-5
j_call: TRBJ2-4
clone_size: .

cdr3_aa: CASSRGGGALTEAFF
cdr3_nt: TGTGCCAGCAGCCGAGGTGGGGGCGCGCTTACTGAAGCTTTCTTT
d_call: .
v_call: TRBV7-9
j_call: TRBJ1-1
clone_size: .

cdr3_aa: CASSLETVYNEQFF
cdr3_nt: TGCGCCAGCAGCTTAGAGACAGTCTACAATGAGCAGTTCTTC
d_call: .
v_call: TRBV5-1
j_call: TRBJ2-1
clone_size: few

cdr3_aa: CASSGMAYGYTF
cdr3_nt: TGTGCCAGCAGCGGGATGGCCTATGGCTACACCTTC
d_call: .
v_call: TRBV25-1
j_call: TRBJ1-2
clone_size: .

cdr3_aa: CASSFVGSPLHF
cdr3_nt: TGTGCCAGCAGTTTTGTTGGTTCACCCCTCCACTTT
d_call: .
v_call: TRBV27
j_call: TRBJ1-6
clone_size: .

cdr3_aa: CSASGQGAIEQYF
cdr3_nt: TGCAGTGCTAGCGGACAGGGGGCGATCGAGCAGTACTTC
d_call: TRBD1
v_call: TRBV20-1
j_call: TRBJ2-7
clone_size: .

cdr3_aa: CASTTGVRYNEQFF
cdr3_nt: TGTGCCAGCACTACAGGGGTGAGGTACAATGAGCAGTTCTTC
d_call: TRBD1
v_call: TRBV6-5
j_call: TRBJ2-1
clone_size: few

cdr3_aa: CASSQEFGGRLGYTF
cdr3_nt: TGCGCCAGCAGCCAAGAGTTTGGAGGGAGGCTTGGCTACACCTTC
d_call: .
v_call: TRBV4-3
j_call: TRBJ1-2
clone_size: .

cdr3_aa: CASSHERGGRNTGELFF
cdr3_nt: TGCGCCAGCAGCCACGAACGTGGGGGCCGGAACACCGGGGAGCTGTTTTTT
d_call: .
v_call: TRBV4-1
j_call: TRBJ2-2
clone_size: few

cdr3_aa: CASSYGQYNQPQHF
cdr3_nt: TGTGCCAGCAGTTACGGGCAGTACAATCAGCCCCAGCATTTT
d_call: .
v_call: TRBV6-6
j_call: TRBJ1-5
clone_size: .

cdr3_aa: CASSQGGMGRVAGELLF
cdr3_nt: TGTGCCAGCAGCCAAGGGGGCATGGGGAGAGTCGCCGGGGAGCTGTTGTTT
d_call: .
v_call: TRBV4-2
j_call: TRBJ2-2
clone_size: .

cdr3_aa: CASRPLAGNGETQYF
cdr3_nt: TGTGCCAGCAGACCACTAGCGGGGAACGGTGAGACCCAGTACTTC
d_call: TRBD2
v_call: TRBV28
j_call: TRBJ2-5
clone_size: few

cdr3_aa: CAISVQEGYGYTF
cdr3_nt: TGTGCCATCAGTGTACAGGAGGGGTATGGCTACACCTTC
d_call: .
v_call: TRBV10-3
j_call: TRBJ1-2
clone_size: few

cdr3_aa: CASRSTTGGNTIYF
cdr3_nt: TGTGCCAGCAGGTCTACGACTGGAGGAAACACCATATATTTT
d_call: .
v_call: TRBV6-1
j_call: TRBJ1-3
clone_size: few

cdr3_aa: CASSSHQIFSYEQYF
cdr3_nt: TGTGCCAGCAGCTCTCACCAGATCTTCTCCTACGAGCAGTACTTC
d_call: .
v_call: TRBV12-3/TRBV12-4
j_call: TRBJ2-7
clone_size: few

cdr3_aa: CSVRLANTEAFF
cdr3_nt: TGCAGCGTTCGTTTAGCCAACACTGAAGCTTTCTTT
d_call: .
v_call: TRBV29-1
j_call: TRBJ1-1
clone_size: .

cdr3_aa: CASRMGTEAFF
cdr3_nt: TGTGCCAGCAGGATGGGCACTGAAGCTTTCTTT
d_call: .
v_call: TRBV6-5
j_call: TRBJ1-1
clone_size: many

cdr3_aa: CASSPVGYSTDTQYF
cdr3_nt: TGTGCCAGCAGCCCCGTCGGTTACAGCACAGATACGCAGTATTTT
d_call: .
v_call: TRBV7-8
j_call: TRBJ2-3
clone_size: .

cdr3_aa: CASSPIARGDTQYF
cdr3_nt: TGTGCCAGCAGCCCCATAGCCAGGGGAGATACGCAGTATTTT
d_call: .
v_call: TRBV7-3
j_call: TRBJ2-3
clone_size: .

cdr3_aa: CASSSNGGNEQFF
cdr3_nt: TGTGCCAGCAGCTCGAACGGGGGAAATGAGCAGTTCTTC
d_call: .
v_call: TRBV2
j_call: TRBJ2-1
clone_size: few

cdr3_aa: CASSQVFKVTGPNTEAFF
cdr3_nt: TGTGCCAGCAGCCAAGTTTTTAAGGTGACCGGACCGAACACTGAAGCTTTCTTT
d_call: .
v_call: TRBV3-1
j_call: TRBJ1-1
clone_size: few